The 11 T cell receptor beta chains listed next were all sequenced from one sample in a study. TCRdb keeps only in-frame clones here, not all; method: immunoSEQ multiplex PCR. Counted here are roughly 68,000 clones, just over 90% occurring once; the ten biggest clones make up less than 4.5%. Source material: PBMCs. All receptors come from a man aged 35 to 55 with rheumatoid arthritis.

The gene calls are TRBV10-3 and TRBJ2-1, with D hard to call. CDR3 length: 15 amino acids. From germline, CDR1 is ENHRY and CDR2 SYGVKD. With 7 bases removed from V and 0 bases from J, the gap between germline ends came to 13 bases. CDR3 in amino acids: CAINLGGPSYNEQFF. The CDR3 DNA reads as TGTGCCATCAATTTGGGCGGACCCTCCTACAATGAGCAGTTCTTC.

This clone occurred once. V gene TRBV7-2 combines with J gene TRBJ2-1, with D perhaps matching TRBD2 (6 bases). The germline CDR1 and CDR2 sequences are SGHTA and FQGNSA. V gave up 5 bases and J gave up 3 bases, with 17 bases separating them. The CDR3 totals 16 residues. CDR3 sequence reads: CASSLQAAGRYNEQFF. The CDR3 DNA is TGTGCCAGCAGCCTACAGGCCGCGGGACGCTACAATGAGCAGTTCTTC.

The genes are TRBV18 and TRBJ1-2; D unresolved. This CDR3 is 13 amino acids long. Germline CDR1 KGHSH, CDR2 LQKENI. The V and J ends lost 0 bases and 8 bases respectively, with 10 bases between them. DNA for the CDR3: TGTGCCAGCTCACCACCCGGTGGCGCAGGCTACACCTTC. Its protein product is CASSPPGGAGYTF.

This sequence joins TRBV7-9 and TRBJ2-7, with 8 bases that match TRBD1. The germline V gene encodes CDR1 SEHNR and CDR2 FQNEAQ (reference sequence). The CDR3 contains 14 residues. The junction had 4 bases not matched to a gene; V was cut back by 4 bases and J by 2 bases. The CDR3 sequence is CASSSGQGAYEQYF. CDR3 DNA: TGTGCCAGCAGCTCCGGACAGGGCGCCTACGAGCAGTACTTC.

The chain carries TRBV3-1 (or the pseudogene TRBV3-2) and TRBJ2-1, with TRBD2 matching 12 bases. From germline, CDR1 is LGHDT and CDR2 YNNKEL (reference sequence). This CDR3 region has 19 residues. The V segment lost 0 bases and the J segment 1 base; nucleotides outside the gene matches: 7. The CDR3 bases are TGTGCCAGCAGCCAAGAGGGGCTAGCGGGAGGGCCTTCCTACAATGAGCAGTTCTTC. It codes for CASSQEGLAGGPSYNEQFF.

The chain links TRBV11-2 to TRBJ1-2, with a tentative D call TRBD1 (6 bases). The V end was cut by 0 bases, the J end by 4 bases, with 12 bases between. Germline-derived CDR1 and CDR2 are SGHAT and FQNNGV. This CDR3 is 15 amino acids long. The CDR3 sequence: CASSLDDRSFYGYTF. In nucleotides, the CDR3 is TGTGCCAGCAGCTTAGATGACAGGTCCTTCTATGGCTACACCTTC. Filled out from reference TRBV11-2 and TRBJ1-2, the complete variable domain reads EAGVAQSPRYKIIEKRQSVAFWCNPISGHATLYWYQQILGQGPKLLIQFQNNGVVDDSQLPKDRFSAERLKGVDSTLKIQPAKLEDSAVYLCASSLDDRSFYGYTFGSGTRLTVV.

The chain joins TRBV6-1 to TRBJ2-1, with 11 positions matching TRBD2. Germline trimming cut 2 bases from V and 3 bases from J; bases unmatched to any gene: 0. This CDR3 contains 15 residues. Germline V gene data show CDR1 as MNHNS and CDR2 as SASEGT. CDR3 DNA: TGTGCCAGCAGTGAACTAGCGGGGGGCTACAATGAGCAGTTCTTC. This codes for CASSELAGGYNEQFF.

V gene TRBV13 combines with J gene TRBJ2-5, with no clear D. This CDR3 is built from 13 residues. V lost 2 bases and J 7 bases, leaving 11 bases between the germline ends. Germline CDR1 reads PRHDT; CDR2 reads FYEKMQ (reference sequence). CDR3 in DNA: TGTGCCAGCAGCTTAATGGTGTCGGGGACCCAGTACTTC. This encodes CASSLMVSGTQYF.

The chain recombines TRBV5-1 with TRBJ1-1; 9 nucleotides match TRBD1. The ends lost 2 bases at V and 1 base at J; junction bases unmatched: 3. The CDR3 loop spans 15 amino acids. Germline CDR1 and CDR2: SGHRS and YFSETQ. CDR3 sequence: CASSFGGQGNTEAFF. The CDR3 DNA sequence: TGCGCCAGCAGCTTTGGGGGACAGGGGAACACTGAAGCTTTCTTT.

This clone was detected only once. The gene calls are TRBV9 and TRBJ2-3; TRBD2 matches at 8 bases. The CDR3 sequence is 15 residues long. Germline-derived CDR1 and CDR2 are SGDLS and YYNGEE. Trimming at V came to 4 bases and at J to 4 bases, leaving 8 bases not matched to a gene. The CDR3 reads CASSKAGGGPDTQYF. The CDR3 region has the DNA TGTGCCAGCAGCAAAGCCGGGGGGGGCCCAGATACGCAGTATTTT.

The chain joins TRBV7-2 to TRBJ1-4; the match to TRBD1 covers 10 bases. Germline lookup yields CDR1 SGHTA and CDR2 FQGNSA. The length of the CDR3 is 15 residues. V trimming: 5 bases; J trimming: 8 bases; junction bases outside the gene matches: 8. The CDR3 here is CASSTTGGSREKLFF. The DNA for the CDR3 is TGTGCCAGCAGCACGACAGGGGGCTCTCGGGAAAAACTGTTTTTT. Supplemented by reference TRBV7-2 and TRBJ1-4, the full variable domain reads GAGVSQSPSNKVTEKGKDVELRCDPISGHTALYWYRQSLGQGLEFLIYFQGNSAPDKSGLPSDRFSAERTGGSVSTLTIQRTQQEDSAVYLCASSTTGGSREKLFFGSGTQLSVL.